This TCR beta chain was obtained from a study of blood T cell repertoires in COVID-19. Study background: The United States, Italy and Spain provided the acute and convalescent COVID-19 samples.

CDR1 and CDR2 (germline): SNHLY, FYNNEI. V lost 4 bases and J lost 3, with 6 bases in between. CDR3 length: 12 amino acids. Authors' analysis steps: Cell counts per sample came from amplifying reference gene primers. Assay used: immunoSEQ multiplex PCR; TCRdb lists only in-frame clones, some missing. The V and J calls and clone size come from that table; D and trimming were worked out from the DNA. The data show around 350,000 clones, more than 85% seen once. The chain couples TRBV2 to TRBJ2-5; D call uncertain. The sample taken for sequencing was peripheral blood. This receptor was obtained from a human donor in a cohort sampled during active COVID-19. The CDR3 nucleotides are TGTGCCAGCAGTGTCCTAGAAGAGACCCAGTACTTC. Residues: CASSVLEETQYF.